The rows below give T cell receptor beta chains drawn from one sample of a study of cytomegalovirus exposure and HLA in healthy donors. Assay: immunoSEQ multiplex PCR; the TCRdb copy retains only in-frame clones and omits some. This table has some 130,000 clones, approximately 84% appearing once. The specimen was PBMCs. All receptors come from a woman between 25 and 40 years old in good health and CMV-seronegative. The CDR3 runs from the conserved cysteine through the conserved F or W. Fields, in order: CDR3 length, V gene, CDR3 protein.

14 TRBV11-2 CASSLEGAGYGYTF
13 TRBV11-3 CASSIDSNTEAFF
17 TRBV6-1 CASSEHELLEAFYEQYF
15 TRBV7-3 CASSLDGGGTFEQYF
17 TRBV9 CASSLGLAGPITDTQYF
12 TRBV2 CASSQQGAQAFF
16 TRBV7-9 CASSLEKTGGSYGYTF
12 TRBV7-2 CASSLLRREQFF
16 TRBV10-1 CASSESLVREGTEAFF
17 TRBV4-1 CASAYVQGGITNEKLFF
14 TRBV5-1 CASASTANTGELFF
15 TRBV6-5 CASTRDRVVNQPQHF
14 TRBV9 CASSVGTGGGKAFF
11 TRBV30 CAWSVGGGYTF
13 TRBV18 CASSPTIGTEAFF
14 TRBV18 CASSPTGLGNTIYF
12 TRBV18 CASSRGGGQTFF
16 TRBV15 CATSRDNRLSNYGYTF
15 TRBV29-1 CSVDQVDSRRTEAFF
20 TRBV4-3 CASSRFRTSGGASSYNEQFF
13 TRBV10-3 CAIGRGVATEAFF
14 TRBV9 CASSPRTDQETQYF
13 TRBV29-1 CSVAGGSSQPQHF
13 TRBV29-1 CSVVAAGANVLTF
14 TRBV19 CATRQGRSNTEAFF
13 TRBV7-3 CASSFTGDSPLHF